The 11 T cell receptor beta chains below come from one sample, sequenced in a study of technical replicates of blood from a few donors. Measured with immunoSEQ multiplex PCR; TCRdb has only the in-frame clones, and not every one. The data contain roughly 90,000 clones, 95% to 97% of them singletons. Sequencing was performed on T cells isolated from PBMCs. These receptors were taken from a human donor in good health.

This clone has only one observation. The chain joins TRBV11-3 to TRBJ2-7, with 9 bases that match TRBD1. Per the germline V gene, CDR1 is SGHNT and CDR2 is YENEEA. J was trimmed by 6 bases and V by 2 bases; bases with no gene match: 8. The CDR3 sequence is 15 residues long. The CDR3 protein is CASSLHRDRVLEQYF. CDR3 DNA: TGTGCCAGCAGCTTACACCGGGACAGGGTCCTCGAGCAGTACTTC.

The chain carries TRBV19 and TRBJ2-1; 8 positions agree with TRBD2. CDR1 is LNHDA, CDR2 SQIVND, per germline (reference sequence). The CDR3 loop spans 15 amino acids. V dropped 5 bases and J dropped 12; count of bases not matched to a gene: 15. The CDR3 reads CASSVSGSLLGAQFF. The CDR3 bases are TGTGCCAGTAGTGTGAGCGGGAGTCTCCTTGGTGCGCAGTTCTTC.

This rearrangement joins TRBV2 to TRBJ1-2, with 9 positions matching TRBD1. Trimming took 0 bases from V and 7 from J; bases not matched to a gene: 9. The CDR3 runs to 16 residues. Germline V gene lookup returns CDR1 SNHLY and CDR2 FYNNEI. The CDR3 loop is CASSEARTGAGSGYTF. The CDR3 DNA sequence: TGTGCCAGCAGTGAAGCCAGGACAGGGGCCGGTAGTGGCTACACCTTC.

The chain uses TRBV29-1 and TRBJ2-5; TRBD1 aligns across 11 bases. Germline assignment: CDR1 SQVTM and CDR2 ANQGSEA. The CDR3 consists of 16 residues. V shed 0 bases, J shed 2 bases, and the junction held 5 bases outside the gene matches. CDR3 amino acids: CSVEDWTGGHQETQYF. CDR3 sequence (DNA): TGCAGCGTTGAAGATTGGACAGGGGGCCATCAAGAGACCCAGTACTTC.

The V and J genes are TRBV10-1 and TRBJ1-1, with 8 bases fitting TRBD1. V lost 2 bases to trimming and J lost 0 bases; unmatched junction nucleotides: 17. Germline values: CDR1 WNHNN, CDR2 SYGVQD (reference sequence). There are 20 residues in the CDR3. In DNA, the CDR3 is TGCGCCAGCAGTGAGGGACGAAACCACAGGGGGATCTGGATGAACACTGAAGCTTTCTTT. Protein: CASSEGRNHRGIWMNTEAFF.

This rearrangement joins TRBV27 to TRBJ2-5, with 14 bases lining up with TRBD2. This CDR3 contains 18 residues. The junction had 12 bases not matched to a gene; V was cut back by 5 bases and J by 4 bases. Looked up from germline, CDR1 is MNHEY and CDR2 is SMNVEV (reference sequence). The CDR3 is CASSPGTSGSSRGETQYF. CDR3 nucleotide sequence: TGTGCCAGCAGTCCCGGGACTAGCGGGAGTTCGCGGGGAGAGACCCAGTACTTC.

This clone was detected only once. The chain combines TRBV2 with TRBJ1-1; the D gene is possibly TRBD1 (5 bases). The germline V and J ends were trimmed by 2 bases and 4 bases, with 11 bases remaining between them. The CDR3 spans 14 residues. The germline V gene encodes CDR1 SNHLY and CDR2 FYNNEI. CDR3 nucleotide sequence: TGTGCCAGCAGTGAACAGGAGGGGATCACTGAAGCTTTCTTT. Its translation is CASSEQEGITEAFF.

This clone was recorded only once. The V gene is TRBV5-1, the J gene TRBJ2-7, with D unresolved. The CDR3 is 11 residues long. Trimming left V 0 bases short and J 7 bases short, with 5 bases between. Germline-derived CDR1 and CDR2 are SGHRS and YFSETQ. For the CDR3, the DNA is TGCGCCAGCAGCTTGGGCTATGAGCAGTACTTC. The encoded protein is CASSLGYEQYF.

This rearrangement joins TRBV5-1 to TRBJ1-1; D gene ambiguous. From germline, CDR1 is SGHRS and CDR2 YFSETQ. The CDR3 is 14 amino acids. The V gene lost 1 base and the J gene lost 6 bases, with 13 bases spanning the gap. CDR3 residues: CASSLSGVRAEAFF. The CDR3, as DNA: TGCGCCAGCAGCTTGAGCGGGGTTCGTGCTGAAGCTTTCTTT.

The rearrangement links TRBV6-1 to TRBJ2-1; weak D call: TRBD1 (5 bases). V gave up 6 bases and J gave up 2 bases, with 8 bases separating them. CDR1 and CDR2 (germline): MNHNS, SASEGT. The CDR3 consists of 13 residues. This chain's CDR3 is CASSQGPYNEQFF. The DNA of the CDR3 is TGTGCCAGCAGCCAGGGCCCCTACAATGAGCAGTTCTTC.

The chain recombines TRBV4-1 with TRBJ2-7; TRBD1 matches at 7 bases. The germline V gene has CDR1 MGHRA and CDR2 YSYEKL. With V trimmed by 0 bases and J by 2 bases, 7 bases remained unmatched. This CDR3 has 16 residues. CDR3 protein: CASSQDPRGIAYEQYF. The DNA for the CDR3 is TGCGCCAGCAGCCAAGATCCCAGGGGGATCGCCTACGAGCAGTACTTC.